Sequencing of this TCR beta chain was carried out in a study of CD8+ T cells in alopecia areata. Study-level findings and limits: Lesional tissue from the scalp (especially in alopecia totalis/universalis) showed higher clonality than normal scalp.

V was pared by 4 bases and J by 4 bases, with 12 bases of the junction left unmatched. CDR3 size: 15 residues. CDR1 is GTSNPN, CDR2 SVGIG, per germline (reference sequence). This clone was counted once. The antigen remains unidentified. Noted treatment: oral pan-JAK inhibitor, 5-10 mg twice daily. cDNA serving as the sequencing template came from extracted, reverse transcribed RNA. Only in-frame clones appear in the TCRdb table, and some are missing; sequencing was by immunoSEQ multiplex PCR. The profile shows approximately 210,000 clones, under 70% of them singletons. The sequence derives from a human donor with alopecia areata. The sample here was CD4+ T cells sorted from blood, taken around week 46, from a patient treated with tofacitinib. The genes are TRBV30 and TRBJ1-2, with 7 nucleotides matching TRBD1. DNA of the CDR3: TGTGCCTGGACCCCCTGGGACAGTTTAGGCTATGGCTACACCTTC. This codes for CAWTPWDSLGYGYTF.